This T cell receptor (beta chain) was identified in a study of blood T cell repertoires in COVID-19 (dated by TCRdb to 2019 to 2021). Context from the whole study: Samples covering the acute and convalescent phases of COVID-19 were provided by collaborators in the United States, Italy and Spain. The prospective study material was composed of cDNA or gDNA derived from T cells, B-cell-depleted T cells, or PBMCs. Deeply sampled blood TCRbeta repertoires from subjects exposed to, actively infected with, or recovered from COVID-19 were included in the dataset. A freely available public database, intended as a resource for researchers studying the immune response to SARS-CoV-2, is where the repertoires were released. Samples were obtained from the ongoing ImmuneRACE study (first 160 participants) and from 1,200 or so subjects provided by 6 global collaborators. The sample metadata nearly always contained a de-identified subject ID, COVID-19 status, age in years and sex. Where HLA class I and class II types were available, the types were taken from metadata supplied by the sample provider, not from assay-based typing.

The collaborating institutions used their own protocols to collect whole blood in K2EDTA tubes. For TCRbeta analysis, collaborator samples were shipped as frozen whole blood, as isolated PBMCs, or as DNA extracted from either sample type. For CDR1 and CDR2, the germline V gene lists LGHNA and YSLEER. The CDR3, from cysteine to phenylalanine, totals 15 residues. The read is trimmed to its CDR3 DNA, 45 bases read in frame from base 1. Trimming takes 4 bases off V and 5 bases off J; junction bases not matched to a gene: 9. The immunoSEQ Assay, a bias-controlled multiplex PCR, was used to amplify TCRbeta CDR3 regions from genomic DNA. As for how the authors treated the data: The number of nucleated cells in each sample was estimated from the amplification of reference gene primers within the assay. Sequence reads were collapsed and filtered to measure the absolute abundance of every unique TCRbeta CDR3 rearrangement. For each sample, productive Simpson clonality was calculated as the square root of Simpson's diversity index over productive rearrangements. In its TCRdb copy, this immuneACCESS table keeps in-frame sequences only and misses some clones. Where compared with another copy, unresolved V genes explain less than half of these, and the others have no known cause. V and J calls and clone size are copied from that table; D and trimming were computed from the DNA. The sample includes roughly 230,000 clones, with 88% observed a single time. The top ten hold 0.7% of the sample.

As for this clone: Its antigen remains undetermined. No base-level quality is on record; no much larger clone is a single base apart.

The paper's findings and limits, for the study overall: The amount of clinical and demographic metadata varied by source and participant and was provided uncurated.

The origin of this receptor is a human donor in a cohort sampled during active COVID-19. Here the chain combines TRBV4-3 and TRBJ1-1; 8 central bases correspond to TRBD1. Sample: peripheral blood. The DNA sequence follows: TGCGCCAGCAGCCCTATCGCACAGGGGGGGACTGAAGCTTTCTTT. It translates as CASSPIAQGGTEAFF.